This note documents a single T cell receptor (beta chain) sequence. As yet, its antigen is unknown. The data derive from a study of shared clonotypes between healthy human individuals. Study-level points and caveats: When naive CD4 clonotypes were compared across four donors, around 5% were shared.

CDR3 size: 15 residues. V was pared by 5 bases and J by 0 bases, with 2 bases of the junction left unmatched. Germline V gene lookup returns CDR1 MNHNS and CDR2 SASEGT. CD8 cells classed as naive were CD45RO-negative and positively selected for CCR7, excluding terminally differentiated effector memory CD45RA+ cells. Genomic DNA from each subset was divided evenly over several immunoSEQ plates. The table came from immunoSEQ multiplex PCR; TCRdb's copy has only in-frame clones and leaves some out. The sample records about 2.1 million clones, around 93% being singletons. Sequencing was done on a sample of naive CD8+ T cells from PBMCs. The chain couples TRBV6-1 to TRBJ2-1, with 9 bases aligning to TRBD2. This receptor was taken from a man aged 18 to 29 in good health. Some clones in this sample may be carry-over from other donors' samples. The CDR3 is CASSMREGSYNEQFF. The CDR3 DNA sequence: TGTGCCAGCAGTATGCGGGAGGGCTCCTACAATGAGCAGTTCTTC.